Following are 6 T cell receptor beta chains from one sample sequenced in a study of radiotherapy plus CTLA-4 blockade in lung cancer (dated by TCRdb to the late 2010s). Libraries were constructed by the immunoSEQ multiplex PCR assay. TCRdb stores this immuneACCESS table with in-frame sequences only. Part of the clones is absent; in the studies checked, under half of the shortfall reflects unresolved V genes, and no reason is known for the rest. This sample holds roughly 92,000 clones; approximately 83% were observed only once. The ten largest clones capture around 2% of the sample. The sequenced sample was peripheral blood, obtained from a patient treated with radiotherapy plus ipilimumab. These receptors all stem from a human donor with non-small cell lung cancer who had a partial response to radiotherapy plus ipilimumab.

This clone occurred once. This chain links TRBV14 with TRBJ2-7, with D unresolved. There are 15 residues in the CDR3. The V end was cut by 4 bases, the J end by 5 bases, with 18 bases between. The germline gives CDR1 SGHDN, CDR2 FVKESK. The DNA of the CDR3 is TGTGCCAGCAGCCCGGTTGACGGATGGGCCCACGAGCAGTACTTC. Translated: CASSPVDGWAHEQYF.

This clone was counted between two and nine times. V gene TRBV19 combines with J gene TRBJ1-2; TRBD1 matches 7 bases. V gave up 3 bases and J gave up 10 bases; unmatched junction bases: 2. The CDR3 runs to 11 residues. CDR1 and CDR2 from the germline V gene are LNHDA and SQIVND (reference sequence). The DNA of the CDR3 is TGTGCCAGTAGTATCGGACAGGCCTACACCTTC. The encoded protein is CASSIGQAYTF.

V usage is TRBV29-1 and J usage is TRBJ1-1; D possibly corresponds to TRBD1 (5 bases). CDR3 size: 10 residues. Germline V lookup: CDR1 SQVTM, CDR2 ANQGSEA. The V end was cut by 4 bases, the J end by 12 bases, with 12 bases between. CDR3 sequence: CSVATQGPFF. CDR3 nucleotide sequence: TGCAGCGTTGCCACGCAGGGCCCTTTCTTT.

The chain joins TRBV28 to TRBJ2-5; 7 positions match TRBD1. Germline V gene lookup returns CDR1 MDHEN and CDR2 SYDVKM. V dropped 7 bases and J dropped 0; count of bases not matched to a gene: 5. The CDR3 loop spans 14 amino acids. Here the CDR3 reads CASKVGTDQETQYF. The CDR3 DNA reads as TGTGCCAGCAAGGTAGGGACAGACCAAGAGACCCAGTACTTC.

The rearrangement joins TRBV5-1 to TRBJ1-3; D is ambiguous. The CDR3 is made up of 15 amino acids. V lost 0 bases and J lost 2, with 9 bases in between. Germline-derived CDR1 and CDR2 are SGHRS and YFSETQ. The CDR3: CASSLVSGAGNTIYF. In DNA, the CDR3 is TGCGCCAGCAGCTTGGTCTCCGGGGCTGGAAACACCATATATTTT.

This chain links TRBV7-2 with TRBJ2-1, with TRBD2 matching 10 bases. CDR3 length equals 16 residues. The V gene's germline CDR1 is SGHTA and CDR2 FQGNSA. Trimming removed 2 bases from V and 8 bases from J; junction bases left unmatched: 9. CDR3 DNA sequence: TGTGCCAGCAGCTTATCCCTAGCGGGAGCGTTTCATGAGCAGTTCTTC. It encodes CASSLSLAGAFHEQFF.